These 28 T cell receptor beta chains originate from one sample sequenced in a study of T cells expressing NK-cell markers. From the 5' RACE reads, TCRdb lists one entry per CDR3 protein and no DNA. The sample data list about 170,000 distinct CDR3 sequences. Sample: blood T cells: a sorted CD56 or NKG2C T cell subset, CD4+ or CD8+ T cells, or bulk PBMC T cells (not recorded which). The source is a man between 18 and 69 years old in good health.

This CDR3 reads CASSPASPGETQYF. The chain carries TRBV6-1 and TRBJ2-5; no DNA is available, so the TRBD1 call from TCRdb remains unchecked. This CDR3 has 14 amino acids. The V gene's germline CDR1 is MNHNS and CDR2 SASEGT.

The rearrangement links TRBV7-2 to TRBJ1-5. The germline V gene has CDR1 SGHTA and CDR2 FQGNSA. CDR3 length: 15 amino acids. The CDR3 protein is CASSPVGLNDMPQHF.

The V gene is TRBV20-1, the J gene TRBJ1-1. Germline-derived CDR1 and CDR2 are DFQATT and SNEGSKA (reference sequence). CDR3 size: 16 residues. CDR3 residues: CSARGHFRGADTEAFF.

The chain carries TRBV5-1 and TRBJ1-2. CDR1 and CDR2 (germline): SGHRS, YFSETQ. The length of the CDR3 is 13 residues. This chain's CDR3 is CASSFWTRDGYTF.

CDR3 residues: CASREEASYEQYF. The chain is built from TRBV11-1 and TRBJ2-7. The CDR3 extends over 13 amino acids. Germline loops: CDR1 SGHAT, CDR2 FQDESV (reference sequence).

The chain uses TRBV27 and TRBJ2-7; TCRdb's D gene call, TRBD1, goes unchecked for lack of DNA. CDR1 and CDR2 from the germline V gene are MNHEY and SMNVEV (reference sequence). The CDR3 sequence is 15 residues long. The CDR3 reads CASSFKGAASYEQYF.

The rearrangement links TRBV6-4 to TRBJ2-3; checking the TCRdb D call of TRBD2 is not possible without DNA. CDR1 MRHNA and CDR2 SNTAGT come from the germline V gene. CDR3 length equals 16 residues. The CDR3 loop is CASSTQAGGTTDTQYF.

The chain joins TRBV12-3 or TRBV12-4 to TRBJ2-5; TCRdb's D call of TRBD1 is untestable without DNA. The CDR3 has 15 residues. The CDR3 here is CASTKRTGGRETQYF.

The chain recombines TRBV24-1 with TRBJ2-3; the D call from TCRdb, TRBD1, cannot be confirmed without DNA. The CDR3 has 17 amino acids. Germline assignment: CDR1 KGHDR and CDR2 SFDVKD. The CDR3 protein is CATEPGDIPKGTDTQYF.

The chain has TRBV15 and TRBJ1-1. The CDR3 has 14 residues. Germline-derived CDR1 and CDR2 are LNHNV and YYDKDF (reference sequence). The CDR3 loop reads CATSRDNMNTEAFF.

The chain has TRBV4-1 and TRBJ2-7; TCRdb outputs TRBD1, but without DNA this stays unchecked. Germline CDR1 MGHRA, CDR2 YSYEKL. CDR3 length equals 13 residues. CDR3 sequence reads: CASSLQQGYEQYF.

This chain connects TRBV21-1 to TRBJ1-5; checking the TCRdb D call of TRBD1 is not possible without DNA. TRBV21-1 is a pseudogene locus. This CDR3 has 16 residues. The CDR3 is CASSKWQGNSNQPQHF.

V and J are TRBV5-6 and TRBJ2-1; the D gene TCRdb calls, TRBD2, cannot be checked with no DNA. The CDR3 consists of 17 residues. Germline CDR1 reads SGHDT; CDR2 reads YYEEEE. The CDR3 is CASSLETSGGVLNEQFF.

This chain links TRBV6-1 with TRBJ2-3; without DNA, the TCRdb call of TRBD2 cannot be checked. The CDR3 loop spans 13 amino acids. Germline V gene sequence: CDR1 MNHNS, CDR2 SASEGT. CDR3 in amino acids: CASGEGTTDTQYF.

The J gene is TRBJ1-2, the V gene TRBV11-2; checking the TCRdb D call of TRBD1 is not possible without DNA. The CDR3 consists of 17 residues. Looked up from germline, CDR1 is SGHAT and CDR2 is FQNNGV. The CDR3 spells CASSSVLGTGANYGYTF.

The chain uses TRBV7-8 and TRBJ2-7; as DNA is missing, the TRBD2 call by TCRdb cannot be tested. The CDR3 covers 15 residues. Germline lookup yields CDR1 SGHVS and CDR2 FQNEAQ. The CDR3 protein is CASSLGLARDYEQYF.

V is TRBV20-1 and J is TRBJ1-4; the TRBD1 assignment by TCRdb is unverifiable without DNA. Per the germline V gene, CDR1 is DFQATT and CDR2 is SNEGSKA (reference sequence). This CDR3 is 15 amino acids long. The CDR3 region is CSARDPDRVYEKLFF.

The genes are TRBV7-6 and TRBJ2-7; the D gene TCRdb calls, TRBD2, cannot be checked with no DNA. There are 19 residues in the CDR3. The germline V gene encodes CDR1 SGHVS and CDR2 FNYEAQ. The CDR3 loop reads CASSLDIAGGRIGTYEQYF.

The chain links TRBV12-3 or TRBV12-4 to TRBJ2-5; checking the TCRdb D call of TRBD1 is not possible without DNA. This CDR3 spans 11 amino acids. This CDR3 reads CASSLDRGPYF.

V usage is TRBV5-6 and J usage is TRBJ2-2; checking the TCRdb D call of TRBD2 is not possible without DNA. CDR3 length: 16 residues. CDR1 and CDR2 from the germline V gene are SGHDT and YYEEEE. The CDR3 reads CASSLEEGWFFGELFF.

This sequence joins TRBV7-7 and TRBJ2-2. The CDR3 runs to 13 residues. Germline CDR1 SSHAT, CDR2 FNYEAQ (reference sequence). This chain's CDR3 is CASSPQRGGELFF.

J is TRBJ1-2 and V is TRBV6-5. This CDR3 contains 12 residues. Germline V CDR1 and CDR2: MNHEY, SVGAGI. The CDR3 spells CASSYRGDGYTF.

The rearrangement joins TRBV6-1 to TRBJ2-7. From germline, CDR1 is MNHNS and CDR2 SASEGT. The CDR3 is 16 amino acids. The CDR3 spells CASSDSVIEDGYEQYF.

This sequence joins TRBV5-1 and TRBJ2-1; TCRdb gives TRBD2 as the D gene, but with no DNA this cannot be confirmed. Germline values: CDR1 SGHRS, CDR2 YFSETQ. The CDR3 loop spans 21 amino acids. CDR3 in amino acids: CASSLALPDIQSTPVDNEQFF.

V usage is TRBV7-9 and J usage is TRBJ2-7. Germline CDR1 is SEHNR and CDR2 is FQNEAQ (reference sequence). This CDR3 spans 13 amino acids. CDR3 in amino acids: CASSLGREYEQYF. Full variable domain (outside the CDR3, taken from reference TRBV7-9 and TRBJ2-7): DTGVSQNPRHKITKRGQNVTFRCDPISEHNRLYWYRQTLGQGPEFLTYFQNEAQLEKSRLLSDRFSAERPKGSFSTLEIQRTEQGDSAMYLCASSLGREYEQYFGPGTRLTVT.

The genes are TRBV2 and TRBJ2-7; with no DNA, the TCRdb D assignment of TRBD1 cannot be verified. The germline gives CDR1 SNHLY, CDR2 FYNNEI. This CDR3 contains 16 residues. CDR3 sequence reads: CASSFLPPGSLYEQYF.

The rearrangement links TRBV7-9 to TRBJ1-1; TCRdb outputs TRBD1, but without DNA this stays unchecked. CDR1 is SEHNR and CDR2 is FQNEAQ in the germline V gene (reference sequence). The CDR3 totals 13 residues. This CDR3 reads CASSLGGQGVAFF.

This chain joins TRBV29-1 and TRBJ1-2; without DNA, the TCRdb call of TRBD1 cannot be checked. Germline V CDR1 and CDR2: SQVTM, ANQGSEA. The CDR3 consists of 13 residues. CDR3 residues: CSGDLTGNYGYTF.